This is a list of T cell receptor beta chains from one sample in a study of molecular identifiers for immune sequencing clone quantification. In TCRdb, the PCR reads were re-called with MiXCR into one record per CDR3 protein. The sample lists more than 450,000 distinct CDR3 sequences; about a fifth were seen once. The sample consisted of naive CD8+ T cells from blood, with Jurkat cell RNA spiked in. The source is a human donor in good health. Some libraries in this study had Jurkat cell RNA spiked in. CDR3s include the opening cysteine and the closing phenylalanine or tryptophan. The D gene is left open where the match is weak. Expanded clones get a size class; other rows say once, few or many, or leave the size out.

J gene	D gene	V gene	clone size	CDR3 DNA	CDR3 protein
TRBJ2-1	TRBD1	TRBV19	few	TGTGCCAGTAGTATAGGACAGGGCTCGAGGAATGAGCAGTTCTTC	CASSIGQGSRNEQFF
TRBJ1-1	TRBD1	TRBV9	many	TGTGCCAGCAGCTCAGACAGGGTGGTCGGCACTGAAGCTTTCTTT	CASSSDRVVGTEAFF
TRBJ2-3	TRBD2	TRBV7-9	few	TGTGCCAGCAGTCCCTCGGGACTAGCGGACTCCACAGATACGCAGTATTTT	CASSPSGLADSTDTQYF
TRBJ2-7	-	TRBV5-5	many	TGTGCCAGCAGCTTGGATGTCAGGGGCCTCTACGAGCAGTACTTC	CASSLDVRGLYEQYF
TRBJ2-1	TRBD1	TRBV30	-	TGTGCCTGGAGTCTACCGGGACAGGGCTTCAACAATGAGCAGTTCTTC	CAWSLPGQGFNNEQFF
TRBJ2-7	TRBD1	TRBV27	-	TGTGCCAGCAGTTTATCAGAGGGGGCAGCCTACGAGCAGTACTTC	CASSLSEGAAYEQYF
TRBJ2-7	-	TRBV27	-	TGTGCCAGCAGTTTCAACCGGGACGGCTCCTACGAGCAGTACTTC	CASSFNRDGSYEQYF
TRBJ1-5	-	TRBV19	-	TGTGCCAGTAGTATACAGTTTGATCAGCCCCAGCATTTT	CASSIQFDQPQHF
TRBJ1-3	-	TRBV7-9	-	TGTGCCAGCAGCTTAGTATTGATGTTCGGAAACTCTGGAAACACCATATATTTT	CASSLVLMFGNSGNTIYF
TRBJ2-2	-	TRBV4-3	-	TGCGCCAGCAGCCAAGATTGGGAAGATGCGAACACCGGGGAGCTGTTTTTT	CASSQDWEDANTGELFF
TRBJ2-7	-	TRBV28	many	TGTGCCAGCAGTTTATCGGGGCCCGCCTCCTACGAGCAGTACTTC	CASSLSGPASYEQYF
TRBJ2-5	-	TRBV21-1	-	TGTGCCAGCAGCAAAGCAGGGACAGAACAAGAGACCCAGTACTTC	CASSKAGTEQETQYF
TRBJ1-2	-	TRBV21-1	many	TGTGCCAGCAGCGCATTACCTAACTATGGCTACACCTTC	CASSALPNYGYTF
TRBJ1-2	-	TRBV16	once	TGTGCCAGCGGCCAATCCCTGGGCCCCTCCAGCACTGGCTACACCTTC	CASGQSLGPSSTGYTF
TRBJ2-7	TRBD1	TRBV25-1	-	TGTGCCAGCAGTGAGGAGGACAGGGCAATATCCTACGAGCAGTACTTC	CASSEEDRAISYEQYF
TRBJ2-1	TRBD2	TRBV4-1	-	TGCGCCAGCAGTCCCGGGACTAGCGGGGATCCTCACTACCATGAGCAGTTCTTC	CASSPGTSGDPHYHEQFF
TRBJ2-3	-	TRBV5-3	few	TGTGCCAGCAGCTTACCCGGGCCATTTAGCACAGATACGCAGTATTTT	CASSLPGPFSTDTQYF
TRBJ2-7	TRBD1	TRBV19	-	TGTGCCAGTAGTATGGGACAGGGATACTCCTACGAGCAGTACTTC	CASSMGQGYSYEQYF
TRBJ2-7	TRBD2	TRBV4-2	many	TGTGCCAGCAGCCAAGAATGGACCCGTGGGGGGGGGTCCTACGAGCAGTACTTC	CASSQEWTRGGGSYEQYF
TRBJ2-1	-	TRBV9	-	TGTGCCAGCAGCGGAAGACTCAATGAGCAGTTCTTC	CASSGRLNEQFF
TRBJ1-1	-	TRBV14	many	TGTGCCAGCAGCCAAGTGTGGCAGACGATGAACACTGAAGCTTTCTTT	CASSQVWQTMNTEAFF
TRBJ2-1	-	TRBV12-3/TRBV12-4	many	TGTGCCAGCAGTTTCGGGGACGGAACTTACAATGAGCAGTTCTTC	CASSFGDGTYNEQFF
TRBJ1-1	TRBD1	TRBV6-5	many	TGTGCCAGCAGTCAAGACAGGGGACGCACTGAAGCTTTCTTT	CASSQDRGRTEAFF
TRBJ1-2	-	TRBV29-1	-	TGCAGCGTTGGCAGTCGGCACGGTAACTATGGCTACACCTTC	CSVGSRHGNYGYTF
TRBJ1-2	-	TRBV27	-	TGTGCCAGCAGGAGCCTAGACTATGGCTACACCTTC	CASRSLDYGYTF
TRBJ2-7	TRBD1	TRBV6-5	many	TGTGCCAGCAGTTACCGGACAGGATACGAGCAGTACTTC	CASSYRTGYEQYF
TRBJ2-7	-	TRBV20-1	-	TGCAGTGCTAGAGCCCCTCGTACAGGGCCTTCCTACGAGCAGTACTTC	CSARAPRTGPSYEQYF
TRBJ2-3	TRBD2	TRBV4-3	many	TGCGCCAGCAGCCAAGATGCGGGGGGCCTTCAATATACGCAGTATTTT	CASSQDAGGLQYTQYF
TRBJ1-1	TRBD1	TRBV28	-	TGTGCCAGCCATTCGGGACAGGAGATCTTAATGAACACTGAAGCTTTCTTT	CASHSGQEILMNTEAFF
TRBJ2-5	-	TRBV20-1	many	TGCAGTGCTAGAGAGGCTGTACAAGAGACCCAGTACTTC	CSAREAVQETQYF
TRBJ2-3	TRBD2	TRBV9	-	TGTGCCAGCAGCGGTGGGAGGGCCGCAGATACGCAGTATTTT	CASSGGRAADTQYF
TRBJ1-5	TRBD1	TRBV6-6	-	TGTGCCAGCAGTGAGGACGGACAGGGCTATCAGCCCCAGCATTTT	CASSEDGQGYQPQHF
TRBJ2-7	-	TRBV11-2	few	TGTGCCAGCAGCTTAGAGGTATGGAGCTCCTACGAGCAGTACTTC	CASSLEVWSSYEQYF
TRBJ2-7	-	TRBV7-6	many	TGTGCCAGCAGCTTGACCCGGACAGAATCCTCCTACGAGCAGTACTTC	CASSLTRTESSYEQYF
TRBJ2-7	-	TRBV19	-	TGTGCCAGTAGTGTTGGACAGAACTACGAGCTGTACTTC	CASSVGQNYELYF
TRBJ2-1	-	TRBV3-1	few	TGTGCCAGCAGCCAACTGCTAGTCGCAACGATCGATGAGCAGTTCTTC	CASSQLLVATIDEQFF
TRBJ1-1	-	TRBV9	many	TGTGCCAGCAGCGCTGGCACTGAAGCTTTCTTT	CASSAGTEAFF
TRBJ1-5	-	TRBV28	many	TGTGCCAGCAGTTCGCTTATTAGCAATCAGCCCCAGCATTTT	CASSSLISNQPQHF
TRBJ2-7	-	TRBV5-1	many	TGCGCCAGCAGCAGGGCCCCAGCGGAGCAGTACTTC	CASSRAPAEQYF
TRBJ2-7	TRBD1	TRBV19	-	TGTGCCAGTCCCCCCGCAGGGGGCAGGGACGAGCAGTACTTC	CASPPAGGRDEQYF
TRBJ2-7	TRBD2	TRBV29-1	-	TGCAGCGTGGGACTAGCGGATACCTACGAGCAGTACTTC	CSVGLADTYEQYF
TRBJ2-7	-	TRBV19	few	TGTGCCAGTAGTGAAGGGTTCTTCTACGAGCAGTACTTC	CASSEGFFYEQYF
TRBJ1-1	-	TRBV29-1	many	TGCAGCGTTGAGGGCACTGAAGCTTTCTTT	CSVEGTEAFF
TRBJ2-4	TRBD1	TRBV7-9	many	TGTGCCAGCAGCTCACCGACAGGGTTTATGTTTCAGTACTTC	CASSSPTGFMFQYF
TRBJ2-7	-	TRBV19	few	TGTGCCAGTAGTATGGGAAGGGGAAGCGCCTACGAGCAGTACTTC	CASSMGRGSAYEQYF
TRBJ2-5	-	TRBV4-3	-	TGCGCCAGCAGCCAAGATACCATCCTAGGTTCCAGACAAGAGACCCAGTACTTC	CASSQDTILGSRQETQYF